This T cell receptor (beta chain) was found in a study of OX40 agonist ivuxolimab in advanced cancers. As for the study in general: Patients received ivuxolimab, an agonistic anti-OX40 (CD134) antibody.

Here immunoSEQ multiplex PCR was the method, and the copy in TCRdb shows in-frame clones only, minus some. The sample holds roughly 30,000 clones, around 90% seen once. The origin of this receptor is an adult with an advanced solid tumor such as melanoma, head and neck, liver or kidney cancer. Sequencing was performed on CD4+ or CD8+ T cells sorted from blood, taken in a trial of the OX40 agonist ivuxolimab.

The CDR3, as DNA: TGCGCCAGCAGCTTTCCTAGCGGGGGGTTCTCGATGAGCTCCTACAATGAGCAGTTCTTC. Protein: CASSFPSGGFSMSSYNEQFF. The chain is built from TRBV5-1 and TRBJ2-1; 11 bases are shared with TRBD2. Germline CDR1 SGHRS, CDR2 YFSETQ. Losses at the gene ends were 2 bases for V and 0 bases for J; bases not matched to a gene: 13. The CDR3 is 20 residues long.